A single T cell receptor beta chain is shown here with its context. This record belongs to a study of blood T cell repertoires in COVID-19. Study information: T cells, B-cell-depleted T cells, or PBMCs provided the cDNA or gDNA that served as material.

This CDR3 comprises 14 residues. V shed 5 bases and J 4 bases; nucleotides not matched to a gene: 4. CDR1 is MDHEN and CDR2 is SYDVKM in the germline V gene. TCRdb keeps only in-frame clones here, not all; method: immunoSEQ multiplex PCR. The sample records fewer than 450,000 clones, less than 95% being singletons. The V gene is TRBV28, the J gene TRBJ2-5, with 10 bases matching TRBD2. Sequences were obtained from PBMCs or T cells enriched from blood (not recorded which). The receptor was derived from a man aged 18-30 years who had recovered from COVID-19. The CDR3 reads CASSPSGSPETQYF. CDR3 in DNA: TGTGCCAGCAGTCCTAGCGGGAGCCCAGAGACCCAGTACTTC.